Listed here is a single T cell receptor beta chain. Its antigen remains unknown. Possible read error: a much larger clone is one base away. The final CDR3 position lacks the conserved phenylalanine or tryptophan, pointing to a likely read error. These data are taken from a study of T-cell reconstitution after alpha-beta-depleted transplantation in children. Study findings and constraints: Surviving thymic progenitors and recipient T cells were the source of high TCRbeta diversity at day 60 in some patients. Counts and diversity of T cells one year after transplant came mostly from newly produced T cells. Reportedly, alpha-beta T cells present about two months post-transplant originated from several hundred expanded clones of graft origin.

The germline CDR1 and CDR2 sequences are MNHEY and SVGAGI. The CDR3 sequence is 15 residues long. V was pared by 0 bases and J by 3 bases, with 12 bases between. Unique molecular identifiers featured in how the TCRbeta library was prepared. From the PCR reads, TCRdb called clonotypes with MiXCR, one entry per CDR3 protein. The profile shows under 300,000 distinct CDR3 sequences, roughly 10% of them singletons. The sequence was collected from a male patient between 2 and 10 years old who had a stem cell transplant for chronic granulomatous disease, so the T cells may come from the graft donor. The chain joins TRBV6-5 to TRBJ2-7, with D unresolved. Sequencing used peripheral blood, obtained 180 days after TCRalphabeta/CD19-depleted stem cell transplant. The CDR3 DNA reads as TGTGCCAGCAGTTACTCGGCAGGCCGTAACTACGAGCAGTACTTA. Its translation: CASSYSAGRNYEQYL.